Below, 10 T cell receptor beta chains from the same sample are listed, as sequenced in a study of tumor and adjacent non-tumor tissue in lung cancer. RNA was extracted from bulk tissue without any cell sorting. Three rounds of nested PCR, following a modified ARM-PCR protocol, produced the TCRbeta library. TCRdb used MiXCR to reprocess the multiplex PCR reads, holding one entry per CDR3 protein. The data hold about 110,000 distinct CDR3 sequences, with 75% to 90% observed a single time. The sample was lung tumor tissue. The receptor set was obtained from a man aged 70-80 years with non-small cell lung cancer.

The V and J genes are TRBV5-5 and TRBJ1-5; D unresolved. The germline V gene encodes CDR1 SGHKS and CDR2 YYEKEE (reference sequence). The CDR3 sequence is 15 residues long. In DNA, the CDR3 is TGTTTCAGCAGTATTCTATGTGGGATCAATCAGCCCCAGCATTTT. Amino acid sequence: CFSSILCGINQPQHF. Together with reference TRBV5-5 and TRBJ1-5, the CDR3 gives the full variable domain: DAGVTQSPTHLIKTRGQQVTLRCSPISGHKSVSWYQQVLGQGPQFIFQYYEKEERGRGNFPDRFSARQFPNYSSELNVNALLLGDSALYLCFSSILCGINQPQHFGDGTRLSIL.

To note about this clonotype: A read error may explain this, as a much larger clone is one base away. CDR3 nucleotides: TGTGCCAGCAGCGTAGTGACAGGGGGCCTTAACTATGGCTACACCTTC. The encoded protein is CASSVVTGGLNYGYTF. The chain recombines TRBV9 with TRBJ1-2; 10 nucleotides line up with TRBD1. The CDR3 sequence is 16 residues long. Germline loops: CDR1 SGDLS, CDR2 YYNGEE. After removal of 0 bases from V and 1 base from J, the junction contained 3 bases not matched to a gene.

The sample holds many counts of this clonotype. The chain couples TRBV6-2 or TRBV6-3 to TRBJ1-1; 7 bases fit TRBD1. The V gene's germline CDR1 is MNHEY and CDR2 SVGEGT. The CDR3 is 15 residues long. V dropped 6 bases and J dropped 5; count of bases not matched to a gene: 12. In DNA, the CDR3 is TGTGCCAGCAGCTCTCGTACAGGGGCCAGGACTGAAGCTTTCTTT. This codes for CASSSRTGARTEAFF.

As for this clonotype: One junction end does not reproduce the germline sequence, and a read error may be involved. The CDR3 DNA reads as TGTGCCAGCAGCTTAAATTCACCCCCCCGCTTT. Translation gives CASSLNSPPRF. J is TRBJ1-6 and V is TRBV7-9; no definite D call. The CDR3 has 11 amino acids. CDR1 is SEHNR, CDR2 FQNEAQ, per germline (reference sequence).

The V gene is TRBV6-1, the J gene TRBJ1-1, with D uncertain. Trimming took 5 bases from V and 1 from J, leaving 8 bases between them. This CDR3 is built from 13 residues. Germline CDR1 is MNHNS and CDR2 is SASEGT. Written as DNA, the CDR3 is TGTGCCAGCAGTTTGGCCCCGAACACTGAAGCTTTCTTT. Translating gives CASSLAPNTEAFF.

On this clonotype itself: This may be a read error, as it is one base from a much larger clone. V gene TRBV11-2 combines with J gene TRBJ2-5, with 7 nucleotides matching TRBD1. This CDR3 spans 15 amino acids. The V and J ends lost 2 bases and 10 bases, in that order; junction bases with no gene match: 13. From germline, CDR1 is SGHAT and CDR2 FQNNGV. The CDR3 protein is CASSLSTGTAKIQYF. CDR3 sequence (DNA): TGTGCCAGCAGCTTAAGCACCGGGACAGCGAAGATCCAGTACTTC.

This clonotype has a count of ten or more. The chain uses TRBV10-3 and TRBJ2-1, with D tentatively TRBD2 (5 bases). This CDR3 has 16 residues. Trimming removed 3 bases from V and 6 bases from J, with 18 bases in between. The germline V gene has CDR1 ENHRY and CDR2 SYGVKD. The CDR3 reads CAISEGRAGPLNEQFF. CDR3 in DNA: TGTGCCATCAGTGAAGGTAGGGCGGGCCCCCTCAATGAGCAGTTCTTC.

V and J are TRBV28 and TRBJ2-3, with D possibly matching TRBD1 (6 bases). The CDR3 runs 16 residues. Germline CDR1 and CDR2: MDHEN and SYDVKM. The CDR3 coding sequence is TGTGACATCAGTCGAATAGGGGGATCTAGCACAGATACGCAGTATTTT. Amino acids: CDISRIGGSSTDTQYF. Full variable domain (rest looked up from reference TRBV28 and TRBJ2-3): DVKVTQSSRYLVKRTGEKVFLECVQDMDHENMFWYRQDPGLGLRLIYFSYDVKMKEKGDIPEGYSVSREKKERFSLILESASTNQTSMYLCDISRIGGSSTDTQYFGPGTRLTVL.

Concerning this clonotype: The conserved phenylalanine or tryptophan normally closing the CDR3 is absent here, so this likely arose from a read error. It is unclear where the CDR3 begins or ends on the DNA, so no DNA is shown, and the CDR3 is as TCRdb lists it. CDR3 protein: CASNRGGYNEQSL. The J gene is TRBJ2-1, the V gene TRBV6-2 or TRBV6-3. The length of the CDR3 is 13 amino acids, counting both ends. Germline V gene lookup returns CDR1 MNHEY and CDR2 SVGEGT.

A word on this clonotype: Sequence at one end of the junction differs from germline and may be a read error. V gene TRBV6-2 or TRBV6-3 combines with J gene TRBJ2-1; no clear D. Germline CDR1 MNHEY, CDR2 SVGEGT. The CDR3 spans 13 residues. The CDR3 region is CASNKGAYNEHFF. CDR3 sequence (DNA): TGTGCCAGCAACAAAGGCGCTTACAATGAGCATTTCTTC.